The T cell receptor (beta chain) described here comes from a study of T-cell memory formation after mild COVID-19. The study's findings and limits: Pre-infection memory contained some responding clones, which suggested that cross-reactive memory had joined. Whereas later expanders leaned CD4+, clones contracting day 15 to 85 showed a balanced CD4/CD8 makeup. Contracting CD4+ clones were located mainly in CM and EM, and CD8+ clones in EMRA.

With constant-segment primers, 5'RACE yielded cDNA libraries of TCR alpha and TCR beta that carried sample barcodes and UMIs. One entry per CDR3 protein results from TCRdb running MiXCR on the 5' RACE reads. The table shows 470,000 or so distinct CDR3 sequences, with approximately 20% occurring only once. Details on this clonotype: What it binds is not known.

With 2 bases removed from V and 5 bases from J, the gap between germline ends came to 14 bases. CDR1 SGDLS and CDR2 YYNGEE come from the germline V gene. The CDR3 runs 15 residues. The sequence was obtained from an adult woman who had mild COVID-19 (a few samples of this study predate the infection). Cell type and time point are not known. The specimen was PBMCs or a T cell subset sorted from them (not recorded which). V and J are TRBV9 and TRBJ1-5; possibly TRBD1 for D (6 bases). CDR3 in amino acids: CASSVTGDLHQPQHF. The CDR3 DNA reads as TGTGCCAGCAGCGTGACAGGAGACCTCCATCAGCCCCAGCATTTT.